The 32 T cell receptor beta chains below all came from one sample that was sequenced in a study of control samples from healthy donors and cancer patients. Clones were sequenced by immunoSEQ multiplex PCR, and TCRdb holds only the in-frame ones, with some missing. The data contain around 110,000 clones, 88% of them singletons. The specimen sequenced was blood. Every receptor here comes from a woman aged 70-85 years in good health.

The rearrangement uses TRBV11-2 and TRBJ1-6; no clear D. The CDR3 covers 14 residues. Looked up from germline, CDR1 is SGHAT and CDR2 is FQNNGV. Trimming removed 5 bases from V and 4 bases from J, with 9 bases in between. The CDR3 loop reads CASSDRDYNSPLHF. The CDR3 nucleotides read TGTGCCAGCAGCGACCGGGATTATAATTCACCCCTCCACTTT.

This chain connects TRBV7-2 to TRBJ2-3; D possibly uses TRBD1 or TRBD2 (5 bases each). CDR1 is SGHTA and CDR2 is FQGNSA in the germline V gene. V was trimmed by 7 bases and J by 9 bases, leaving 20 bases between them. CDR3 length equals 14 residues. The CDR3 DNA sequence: TGTGCCAGCACCTACCCCCGGGACCCCGCAACGCAGTATTTT. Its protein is CASTYPRDPATQYF.

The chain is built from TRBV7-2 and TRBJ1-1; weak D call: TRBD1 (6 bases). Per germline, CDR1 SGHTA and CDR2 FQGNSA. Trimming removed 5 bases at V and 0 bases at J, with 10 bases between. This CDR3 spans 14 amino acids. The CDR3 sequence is CASSLWDMNTEAFF. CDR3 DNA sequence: TGTGCCAGCAGCCTGTGGGACATGAACACTGAAGCTTTCTTT. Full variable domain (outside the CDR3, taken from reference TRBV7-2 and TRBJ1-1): GAGVSQSPSNKVTEKGKDVELRCDPISGHTALYWYRQSLGQGLEFLIYFQGNSAPDKSGLPSDRFSAERTGGSVSTLTIQRTQQEDSAVYLCASSLWDMNTEAFFGQGTRLTVV.

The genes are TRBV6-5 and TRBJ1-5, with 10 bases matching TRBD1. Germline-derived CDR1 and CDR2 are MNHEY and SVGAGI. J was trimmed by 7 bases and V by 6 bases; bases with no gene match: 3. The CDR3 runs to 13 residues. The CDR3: CASRGQGGQPQHF. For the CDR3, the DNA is TGTGCCAGCAGAGGACAGGGGGGGCAGCCCCAGCATTTT.

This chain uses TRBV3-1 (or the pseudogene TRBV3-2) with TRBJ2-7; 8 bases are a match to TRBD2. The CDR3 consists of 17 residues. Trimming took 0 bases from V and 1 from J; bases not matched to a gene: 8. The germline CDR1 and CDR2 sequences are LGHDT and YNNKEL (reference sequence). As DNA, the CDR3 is TGTGCCAGCAGCCAAGATCCGTCCCGGGGGGGTTCCTACGAGCAGTACTTC. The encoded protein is CASSQDPSRGGSYEQYF.

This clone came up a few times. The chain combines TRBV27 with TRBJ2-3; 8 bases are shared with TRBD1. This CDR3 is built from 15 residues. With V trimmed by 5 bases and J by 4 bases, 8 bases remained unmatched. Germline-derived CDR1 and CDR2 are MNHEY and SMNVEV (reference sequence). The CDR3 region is CASSQSQGAPDTQYF. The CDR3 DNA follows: TGTGCCAGCAGTCAATCCCAGGGGGCCCCAGATACGCAGTATTTT.

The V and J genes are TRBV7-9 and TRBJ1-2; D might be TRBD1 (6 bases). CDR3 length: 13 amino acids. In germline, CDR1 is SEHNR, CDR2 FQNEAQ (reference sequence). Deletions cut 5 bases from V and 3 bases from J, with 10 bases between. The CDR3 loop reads CASSADRYYGYTF. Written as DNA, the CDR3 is TGTGCCAGCAGCGCCGACAGGTACTATGGCTACACCTTC.

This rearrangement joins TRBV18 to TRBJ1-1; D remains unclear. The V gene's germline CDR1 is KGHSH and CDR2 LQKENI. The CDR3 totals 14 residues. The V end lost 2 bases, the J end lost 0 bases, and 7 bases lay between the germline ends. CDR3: CASSPNGMNTEAFF. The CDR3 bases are TGTGCCAGCTCACCAAATGGGATGAACACTGAAGCTTTCTTT.

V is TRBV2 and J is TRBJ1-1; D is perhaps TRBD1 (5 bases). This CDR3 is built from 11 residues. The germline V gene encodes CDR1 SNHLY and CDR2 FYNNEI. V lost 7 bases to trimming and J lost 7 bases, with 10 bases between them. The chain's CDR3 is CASKGGVEAFF. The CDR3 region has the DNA TGTGCCAGCAAGGGAGGGGTTGAAGCTTTCTTT.

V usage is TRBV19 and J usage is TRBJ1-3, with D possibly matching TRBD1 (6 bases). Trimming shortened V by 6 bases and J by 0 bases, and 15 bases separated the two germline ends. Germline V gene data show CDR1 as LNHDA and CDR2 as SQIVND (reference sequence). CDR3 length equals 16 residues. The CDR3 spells CASRGGQPSSGNTIYF. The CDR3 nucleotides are TGTGCCAGTAGAGGAGGACAGCCGAGCTCTGGAAACACCATATATTTT.

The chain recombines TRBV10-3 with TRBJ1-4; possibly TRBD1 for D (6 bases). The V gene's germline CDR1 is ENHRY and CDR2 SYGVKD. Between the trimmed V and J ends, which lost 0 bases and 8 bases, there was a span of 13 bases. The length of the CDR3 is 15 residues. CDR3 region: CAISESGGGDEKLFF. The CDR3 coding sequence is TGTGCCATCAGTGAGTCTGGAGGGGGAGACGAAAAACTGTTTTTT.

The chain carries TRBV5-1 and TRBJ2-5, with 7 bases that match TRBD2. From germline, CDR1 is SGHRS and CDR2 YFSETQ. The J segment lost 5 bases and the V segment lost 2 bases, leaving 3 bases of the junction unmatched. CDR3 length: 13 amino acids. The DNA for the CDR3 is TGCGCCAGCAGCTTTTTGGGGGGGGAGACCCAGTACTTC. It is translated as CASSFLGGETQYF.

DNA for the CDR3: TGTGCCAGCAGTTTAGGGGGATCGGGGAGCTATGGCTACACCTTC. Amino acids: CASSLGGSGSYGYTF. J is TRBJ1-2 and V is TRBV28; D is possibly TRBD1 (5 bases). CDR1 MDHEN and CDR2 SYDVKM come from the germline V gene. This CDR3 has 15 amino acids. V lost 2 bases, J lost 4 bases, and 14 bases lay in between.

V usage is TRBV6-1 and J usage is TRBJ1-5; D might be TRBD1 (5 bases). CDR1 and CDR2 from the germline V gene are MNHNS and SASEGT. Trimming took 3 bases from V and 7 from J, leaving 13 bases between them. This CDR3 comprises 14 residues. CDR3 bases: TGTGCCAGCAGTGAGGGAGCAGGGCAACAGCCCCAGCATTTT. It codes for CASSEGAGQQPQHF.

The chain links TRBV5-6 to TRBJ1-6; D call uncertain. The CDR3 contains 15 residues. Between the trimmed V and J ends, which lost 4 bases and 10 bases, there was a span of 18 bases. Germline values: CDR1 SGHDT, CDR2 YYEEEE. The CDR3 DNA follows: TGTGCCAGCAGCCACGGGTGGGGAAAAGGCTCACCCCTCCACTTT. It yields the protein CASSHGWGKGSPLHF.

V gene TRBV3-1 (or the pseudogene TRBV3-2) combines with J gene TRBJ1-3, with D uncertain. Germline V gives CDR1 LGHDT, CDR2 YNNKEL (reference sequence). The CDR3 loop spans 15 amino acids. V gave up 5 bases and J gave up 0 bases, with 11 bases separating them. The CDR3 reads CASSETLSSGNTIYF. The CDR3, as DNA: TGTGCCAGCAGCGAGACACTTAGCTCTGGAAACACCATATATTTT.

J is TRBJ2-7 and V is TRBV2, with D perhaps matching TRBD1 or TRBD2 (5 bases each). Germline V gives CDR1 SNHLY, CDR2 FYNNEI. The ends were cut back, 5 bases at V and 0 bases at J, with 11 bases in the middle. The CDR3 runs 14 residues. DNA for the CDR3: TGTGCCAGCAGTCGGGACCGCTACTCCTACGAGCAGTACTTC. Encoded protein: CASSRDRYSYEQYF.

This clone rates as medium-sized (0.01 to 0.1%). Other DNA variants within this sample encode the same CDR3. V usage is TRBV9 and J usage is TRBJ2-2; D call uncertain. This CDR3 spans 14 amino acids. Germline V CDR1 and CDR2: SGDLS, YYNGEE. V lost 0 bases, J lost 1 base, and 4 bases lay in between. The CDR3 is CASSVGGNTGELFF. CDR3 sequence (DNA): TGTGCCAGCAGCGTAGGAGGGAACACCGGGGAGCTGTTTTTT.

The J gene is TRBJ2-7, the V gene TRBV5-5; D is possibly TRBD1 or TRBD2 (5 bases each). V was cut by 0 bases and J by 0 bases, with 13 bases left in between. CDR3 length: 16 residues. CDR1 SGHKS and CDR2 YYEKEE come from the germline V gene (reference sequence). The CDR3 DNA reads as TGTGCCAGCAGCTTGGCCGGGACGGTAAGCTCCTACGAGCAGTACTTC. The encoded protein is CASSLAGTVSSYEQYF.

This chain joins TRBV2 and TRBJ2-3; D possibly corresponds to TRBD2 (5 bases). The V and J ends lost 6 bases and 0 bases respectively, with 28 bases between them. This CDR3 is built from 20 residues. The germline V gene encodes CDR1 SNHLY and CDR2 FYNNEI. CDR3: CASSPQVGDSQRSSTDTQYF. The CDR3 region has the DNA TGTGCCAGCAGCCCGCAAGTGGGAGACTCCCAACGATCTAGCACAGATACGCAGTATTTT.

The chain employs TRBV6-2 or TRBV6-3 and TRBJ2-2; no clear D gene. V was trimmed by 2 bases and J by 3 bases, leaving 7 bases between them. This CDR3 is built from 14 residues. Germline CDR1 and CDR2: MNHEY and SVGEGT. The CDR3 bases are TGTGCCAGCAGTTACCCGACCGACACCGGGGAGCTGTTTTTT. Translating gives CASSYPTDTGELFF.

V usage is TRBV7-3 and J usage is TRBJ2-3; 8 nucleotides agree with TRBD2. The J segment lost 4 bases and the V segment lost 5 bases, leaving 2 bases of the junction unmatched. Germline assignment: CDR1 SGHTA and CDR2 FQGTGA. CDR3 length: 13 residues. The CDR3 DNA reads TGTGCCAGCAGCCGACTAGCGTCAGATACGCAGTATTTT. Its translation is CASSRLASDTQYF. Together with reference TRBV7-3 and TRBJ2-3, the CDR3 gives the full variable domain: GAGVSQTPSNKVTEKGKYVELRCDPISGHTALYWYRQSLGQGPEFLIYFQGTGAADDSGLPNDRFFAVRPEGSVSTLKIQRTERGDSAVYLCASSRLASDTQYFGPGTRLTVL.

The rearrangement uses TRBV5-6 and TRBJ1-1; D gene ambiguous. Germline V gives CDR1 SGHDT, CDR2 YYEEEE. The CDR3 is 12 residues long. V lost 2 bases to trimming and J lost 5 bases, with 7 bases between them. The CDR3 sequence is CASSFFGTEAFF. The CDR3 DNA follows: TGTGCCAGCAGCTTTTTCGGGACTGAAGCTTTCTTT.

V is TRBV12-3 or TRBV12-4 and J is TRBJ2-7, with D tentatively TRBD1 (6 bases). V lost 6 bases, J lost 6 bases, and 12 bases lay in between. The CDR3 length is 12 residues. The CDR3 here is CASSPVRGEQYF. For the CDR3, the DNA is TGTGCCAGCAGCCCCGTCAGGGGCGAGCAGTACTTC.

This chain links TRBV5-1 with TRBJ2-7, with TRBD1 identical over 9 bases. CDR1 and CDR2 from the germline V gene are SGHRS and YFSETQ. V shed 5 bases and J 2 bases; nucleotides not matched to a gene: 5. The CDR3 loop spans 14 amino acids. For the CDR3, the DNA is TGCGCCAGCAGGAGGGACAGGGCTACCTACGAGCAGTACTTC. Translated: CASRRDRATYEQYF.

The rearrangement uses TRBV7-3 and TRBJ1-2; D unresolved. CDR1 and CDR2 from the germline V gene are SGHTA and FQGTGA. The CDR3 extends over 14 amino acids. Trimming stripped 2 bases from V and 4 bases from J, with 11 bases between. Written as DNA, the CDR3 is TGTGCCAGCAGCTTAGACCCCACGGGCTATGGCTACACCTTC. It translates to CASSLDPTGYGYTF. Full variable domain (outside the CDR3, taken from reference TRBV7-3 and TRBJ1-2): GAGVSQTPSNKVTEKGKYVELRCDPISGHTALYWYRQSLGQGPEFLIYFQGTGAADDSGLPNDRFFAVRPEGSVSTLKIQRTERGDSAVYLCASSLDPTGYGYTFGSGTRLTVV.

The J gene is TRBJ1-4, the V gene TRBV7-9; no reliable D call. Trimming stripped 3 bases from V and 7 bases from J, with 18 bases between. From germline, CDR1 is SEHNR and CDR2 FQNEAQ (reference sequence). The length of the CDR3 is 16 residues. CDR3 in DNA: TGTGCCAGCAGCTTGAGCCTCGACACTACGGGTGAAAAACTGTTTTTT. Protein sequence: CASSLSLDTTGEKLFF.

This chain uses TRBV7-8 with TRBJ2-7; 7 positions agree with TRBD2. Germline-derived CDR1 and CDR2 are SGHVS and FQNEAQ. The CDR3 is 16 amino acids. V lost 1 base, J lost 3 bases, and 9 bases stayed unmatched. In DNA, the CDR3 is TGTGCCAGCAGCTTAGAAGCAGCGGGGAATGGCTACGAGCAGTACTTC. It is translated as CASSLEAAGNGYEQYF. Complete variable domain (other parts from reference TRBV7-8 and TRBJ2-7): GAGVSQSPRYKVAKRGQDVALRCDPISGHVSLFWYQQALGQGPEFLTYFQNEAQLDKSGLPSDRFFAERPEGSVSTLKIQRTQQEDSAVYLCASSLEAAGNGYEQYFGPGTRLTVT.

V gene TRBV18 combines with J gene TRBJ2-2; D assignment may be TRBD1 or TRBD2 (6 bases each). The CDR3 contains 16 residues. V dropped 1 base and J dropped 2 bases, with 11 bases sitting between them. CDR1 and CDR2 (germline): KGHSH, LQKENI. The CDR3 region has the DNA TGTGCCAGCTCACCACAGGGGGGCCTCAACACCGGGGAGCTGTTTTTT. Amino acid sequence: CASSPQGGLNTGELFF.

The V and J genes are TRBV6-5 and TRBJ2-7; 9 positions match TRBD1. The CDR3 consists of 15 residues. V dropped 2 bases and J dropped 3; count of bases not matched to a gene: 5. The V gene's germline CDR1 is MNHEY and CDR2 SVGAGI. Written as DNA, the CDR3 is TGTGCCAGCAGTTACGTCCCGGGACAGGGCTACGAGCAGTACTTC. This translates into CASSYVPGQGYEQYF.

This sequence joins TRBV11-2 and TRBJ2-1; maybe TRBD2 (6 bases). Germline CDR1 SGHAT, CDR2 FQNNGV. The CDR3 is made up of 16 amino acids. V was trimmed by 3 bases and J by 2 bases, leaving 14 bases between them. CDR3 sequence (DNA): TGTGCCAGCAGCTTGGGACTTAGTGGCACCTACAATGAGCAGTTCTTC. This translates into CASSLGLSGTYNEQFF.

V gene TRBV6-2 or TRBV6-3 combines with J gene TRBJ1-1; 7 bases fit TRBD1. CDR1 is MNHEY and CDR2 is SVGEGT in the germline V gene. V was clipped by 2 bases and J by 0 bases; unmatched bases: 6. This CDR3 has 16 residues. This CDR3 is CASSYPQGGLNTEAFF. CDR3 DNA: TGTGCCAGCAGTTACCCCCAGGGGGGGTTGAACACTGAAGCTTTCTTT.